This T cell receptor beta chain was obtained from a study of blood T cell repertoires in COVID-19. The overall study: Specimens from acute and convalescent COVID-19 originated in the United States, Italy and Spain.

Measured with immunoSEQ multiplex PCR; TCRdb has only the in-frame clones, and not every one. The data contain 30,000 to 45,000 clones, over 75% of them singletons. Details on this clone: The same CDR3 is also encoded by other DNA sequences in this sample.

The sample comprised peripheral blood. The TCR comes from an elderly man with active or convalescent COVID-19.

CDR3 nucleotide sequence: TGCGCCAGCAGCTTAGACAGGGGGAGGGATGGCTACACCTTC. Encoded protein: CASSLDRGRDGYTF. J is TRBJ1-2 and V is TRBV5-1; the match to TRBD1 covers 9 bases. Germline values: CDR1 SGHRS, CDR2 YFSETQ. V lost 2 bases, J lost 6 bases, and 5 bases stayed unmatched. The CDR3 has 14 residues.